Listed here are 20 T cell receptor beta chains from one sample, sequenced in a study of CD8 T cells in ankylosing spondylitis. No cognate antigen is known for these TCRs. TCRdb reprocessed the 5' RACE reads via MiXCR and lists one record per CDR3 protein. The table includes 450,000 or so distinct CDR3 sequences, roughly a quarter detected once. Points from the study as a whole: Typical of ankylosing spondylitis blood, it appeared, was a TCR beta motif of fewer than ten highly homologous variants.

The source material was blood, either unsorted or a sorted T cell fraction (not recorded which). Every receptor here comes from a male donor with ankylosing spondylitis.

This clonotype turned up a few times. The CDR3 DNA is TGTGCCAGCAGCGCATACAGGGAGAACACTGAAGCTTTCTTT. Protein product: CASSAYRENTEAFF. The chain employs TRBV7-9 and TRBJ1-1, with a possible D match to TRBD1 (6 bases). Trimming pared 5 bases from V and 1 base from J, leaving 11 bases between. The CDR3 has 14 amino acids. Per the germline V gene, CDR1 is SEHNR and CDR2 is FQNEAQ (reference sequence).

This clonotype was seen a few times. The V gene is TRBV29-1, the J gene TRBJ2-2; 9 bases match TRBD1. This CDR3 comprises 13 residues. With V trimmed by 4 bases and J by 6 bases, 3 bases remained unmatched. Germline V gives CDR1 SQVTM, CDR2 ANQGSEA. In DNA, the CDR3 is TGCAGCGTTGGACAGGGGGAAGCCGGGGAGCTGTTTTTT. Its protein product is CSVGQGEAGELFF.

This clonotype occurred a few times. The chain is built from TRBV2 and TRBJ1-1, with D perhaps TRBD1 (6 bases). The germline V gene has CDR1 SNHLY and CDR2 FYNNEI. The CDR3 totals 12 residues. V was pared by 8 bases and J by 6 bases, with 13 bases between. DNA for the CDR3: TGTGCCAGCCAGGACAGTTACGCTGAAGCTTTCTTT. It is translated as CASQDSYAEAFF.

This clonotype was recorded a few times. The CDR3 DNA reads TGTGCCAGCAGCCATCAAGTTAGAAGGAACAATGAGCAGTTCTTC. Its translation: CASSHQVRRNNEQFF. The chain combines TRBV3-1 with TRBJ2-1; D unclear. The ends were cut back, 3 bases at V and 5 bases at J, with 14 bases in the middle. This CDR3 region has 15 residues. Germline CDR1 reads LGHDT; CDR2 reads YNNKEL (reference sequence).

The genes are TRBV20-1 and TRBJ2-5; D ambiguous. The CDR3 contains 15 residues. The V end was cut by 0 bases, the J end by 4 bases, with 15 bases between. Germline assignment: CDR1 DFQATT and CDR2 SNEGSKA (reference sequence). This chain's CDR3 is CSARDPRATRETQYF. The CDR3 coding sequence is TGCAGTGCTAGAGATCCAAGGGCGACACGAGAGACCCAGTACTTC.

The table lists this clonotype with many counts. The V and J genes are TRBV20-1 and TRBJ2-7, with 9 bases identical to TRBD2. The germline V gene encodes CDR1 DFQATT and CDR2 SNEGSKA (reference sequence). This CDR3 is built from 12 residues. V was pared by 3 bases and J by 9 bases, with 6 bases of the junction left unmatched. The CDR3 sequence is CSARGAGGGQYV. The DNA for the CDR3 is TGCAGTGCTAGGGGCGCGGGAGGGGGGCAGTACGTC.

V is TRBV18 and J is TRBJ2-7; 9 positions match TRBD1. V lost 6 bases and J lost 1; bases outside the gene matches: 10. The CDR3 runs to 16 residues. Per the germline V gene, CDR1 is KGHSH and CDR2 is LQKENI. CDR3 sequence (DNA): TGTGCCAGCTCGCCCGTAACAGGGGGCCTTTCCTACGAGCAGTACTTC. Its translation is CASSPVTGGLSYEQYF.

This clonotype turned up a few times. V and J are TRBV20-1 and TRBJ2-7, with 8 bases matching TRBD2. J gave up 0 bases and V 0 bases, and 4 bases lay outside the gene matches. This CDR3 region has 15 residues. The germline gives CDR1 DFQATT, CDR2 SNEGSKA (reference sequence). The CDR3: CSARDGRGASYEQYV. For the CDR3, the DNA is TGCAGTGCTAGAGACGGGAGGGGGGCCTCCTACGAGCAGTACGTC.

In nucleotides, the CDR3 is TGTGCCACCAGCAGAGATAGGACTAGCGGCACAGATACGCAGTATTTT. This gives the protein CATSRDRTSGTDTQYF. The J gene is TRBJ2-3, the V gene TRBV15; 9 nucleotides align to TRBD2. Germline-derived CDR1 and CDR2 are LNHNV and YYDKDF (reference sequence). This CDR3 comprises 16 residues. Unmatched junction bases numbered 2, after V lost 0 bases and J lost 1 base. The whole variable domain, remainder taken from reference TRBV15 and TRBJ2-3, is DAMVIQNPRYQVTQFGKPVTLSCSQTLNHNVMYWYQQKSSQAPKLLFHYYDKDFNNEADTPDNFQSRRPNTSFCFLDIRSPGLGDTAMYLCATSRDRTSGTDTQYFGPGTRLTVL.

The chain employs TRBV4-2 and TRBJ2-3, with D possibly TRBD2 on 7 matching bases. This CDR3 is 19 amino acids long. From germline, CDR1 is LGHNA and CDR2 YNFKEQ. V lost 0 bases to trimming and J lost 1 base, with 20 bases between them. The CDR3 DNA is TGTGCCAGCAGCCAAGAGGGCCCCCGTCGGGGGGCGCGCACAGATACGCAGTATTTT. Translation: CASSQEGPRRGARTDTQYF.

This clonotype was recorded a few times. V is TRBV9 and J is TRBJ2-2, with D hard to call. The V end lost 1 base, the J end lost 5 bases, and 9 bases lay between the germline ends. This CDR3 comprises 14 residues. CDR1 is SGDLS and CDR2 is YYNGEE in the germline V gene. The CDR3 here is CASSVRAGTGELFF. The DNA of the CDR3 is TGTGCCAGCAGCGTAAGGGCCGGAACCGGGGAGCTGTTTTTT.

This chain uses TRBV5-1 with TRBJ2-3; TRBD2 agrees at 10 bases. Germline CDR1 SGHRS, CDR2 YFSETQ. Unmatched junction bases numbered 6, after V lost 0 bases and J lost 2 bases. The CDR3 loop spans 17 amino acids. Written as DNA, the CDR3 is TGCGCCAGCAGCTTGGATGTAGCGGGAGGATTCACAGATACGCAGTATTTT. Translated: CASSLDVAGGFTDTQYF.

This clonotype has just a few counts. The chain joins TRBV15 to TRBJ2-5; D is ambiguous. The CDR3 sequence is 13 residues long. Looked up from germline, CDR1 is LNHNV and CDR2 is YYDKDF (reference sequence). V shed 4 bases and J shed 2 bases, with 8 bases lying between them. DNA for the CDR3: TGTGCCACCAGCACCAGATCTCAAGAGACCCAGTACTTC. This translates into CATSTRSQETQYF.

The chain links TRBV24-1 to TRBJ2-2; D not certain. CDR3 length: 15 residues. The V gene's germline CDR1 is KGHDR and CDR2 SFDVKD. The ends were cut back, 3 bases at V and 6 bases at J, with 13 bases in the middle. The CDR3 protein is CATSDISSSSGELFF. In nucleotides, the CDR3 is TGTGCCACCAGTGATATATCGAGCAGCTCCGGGGAGCTGTTTTTT.

The CDR3 loop reads CASSLGLAGAGYYNEQFF. CDR3 in DNA: TGTGCCAGCAGCTTAGGACTAGCGGGAGCAGGATACTACAATGAGCAGTTCTTC. V is TRBV11-2 and J is TRBJ2-1, with TRBD2 matching over 12 bases. Germline loops: CDR1 SGHAT, CDR2 FQNNGV. V was pared by 1 base and J by 3 bases, with 7 bases of the junction left unmatched. CDR3 size: 18 residues.

This sequence joins TRBV5-1 and TRBJ2-7; TRBD1 matches at 8 bases. The germline CDR1 and CDR2 sequences are SGHRS and YFSETQ. This CDR3 is 16 amino acids long. V was pared by 0 bases and J by 7 bases, with 12 bases of the junction left unmatched. DNA for the CDR3: TGCGCCAGCAGCTTGGCGAGGACAGGGAAACGTGTTGAGCAGTACTTC. This sequence encodes CASSLARTGKRVEQYF.

CDR3 residues: CASSYLYSRIHEQYF. CDR3 bases: TGTGCCAGCAGTTACTTGTATTCTAGGATTCACGAGCAGTACTTC. The rearrangement uses TRBV6-5 and TRBJ2-7, with D unresolved. The ends were cut back, 1 base at V and 5 bases at J, with 15 bases in the middle. Germline lookup yields CDR1 MNHEY and CDR2 SVGAGI. The CDR3 extends over 15 amino acids.

The CDR3 DNA reads as TGCAGCGTTGAGGCCCGACAGGGAAATACTGAAGCTTTCTTT. Translated, it gives CSVEARQGNTEAFF. The chain combines TRBV29-1 with TRBJ1-1; 7 nucleotides line up with TRBD1. The V gene end was trimmed by 3 bases and the J gene end by 5 bases; junction bases not matched to a gene: 9. Germline CDR1 and CDR2: SQVTM and ANQGSEA. This CDR3 is 14 amino acids long.

The J gene is TRBJ1-2, the V gene TRBV24-1; TRBD1 is a possible D gene (6 bases). The CDR3 has 13 amino acids. CDR1 KGHDR and CDR2 SFDVKD come from the germline V gene. Trimming left V 9 bases short and J 4 bases short, with 14 bases between. The CDR3 here is CATSTSDSYGYTF. The DNA for the CDR3 is TGTGCCACCTCAACATCGGACAGCTATGGCTACACCTTC.

The CDR3 DNA is TGTGCTGGAGGCGGGAATGAGCAGTTCTTC. Protein sequence: CAGGGNEQFF. The rearrangement links TRBV12-5 to TRBJ2-1; tentative D call: TRBD2 (5 bases). V lost 11 bases and J 7 bases, leaving 9 bases between the germline ends. Germline CDR1 is LGHNT and CDR2 is FRNRAP. The CDR3 contains 10 residues.